The entry that follows covers one TCR beta chain sequence. Sample treatment: over 15 received Ad26.COV2.S at low or high dose, single or two shots; 5 received placebo; per-sample allocation not given. Following the first vaccine or placebo injection, samples were taken on day 63. This specimen comes from a study of Ad26.COV2.S vaccination and SARS-CoV-2 variants. Method: immunoSEQ multiplex PCR; TCRdb's copy keeps in-frame clones and lacks some. The sample contains some 340,000 clones, around 85% of which appear only once. The sample was peripheral blood, taken in a trial of Ad26.COV2.S vaccine versus placebo. This TCR was sampled from a person between 18 and 65 years old who received the Ad26.COV2.S COVID-19 vaccine or a placebo.

The CDR3 coding sequence is TGCGCCAGCAGCCAGCGGACAGCTCGAGGCGGGGAGCAGTACTTC. This sequence encodes CASSQRTARGGEQYF. This chain links TRBV5-1 with TRBJ2-7, with D tentatively TRBD1 (6 bases). Germline loops: CDR1 SGHRS, CDR2 YFSETQ. This CDR3 has 15 amino acids. Trimming pared 4 bases from V and 7 bases from J, leaving 21 bases between.